The 8 T cell receptor beta chains below come from one sample, sequenced in a study of Ad26.COV2.S vaccination and SARS-CoV-2 variants. Sample treatment: 15 to 20 received Ad26.COV2.S at low or high dose, single or two shots; several received placebo; per-sample allocation not given. The samples date from day 63 after the first vaccine or placebo injection. The repertoire was sequenced with immunoSEQ multiplex PCR; TCRdb's copy has only in-frame clones and lacks some. Of hundreds of thousands of clones in the sample, approximately 90% were seen once. The starting material was peripheral blood, obtained in a trial of Ad26.COV2.S vaccine versus placebo. The receptors were gathered from a person aged 18-65 years who received the Ad26.COV2.S COVID-19 vaccine or a placebo.

The V gene is TRBV14, the J gene TRBJ1-2, with 7 nucleotides matching TRBD1. The CDR3 length is 15 residues. V gave up 2 bases and J gave up 2 bases; unmatched junction bases: 5. In germline, CDR1 is SGHDN, CDR2 FVKESK. CDR3 sequence reads: CASSQTTGSNYGYTF. The CDR3 DNA reads TGTGCCAGCAGCCAAACGACAGGGTCAAACTATGGCTACACCTTC.

The rearrangement links TRBV18 to TRBJ2-2; D unclear. The CDR3 totals 13 residues. V was clipped by 3 bases and J by 5 bases, with 7 bases between them. From germline, CDR1 is KGHSH and CDR2 LQKENI. CDR3 coding DNA: TGTGCCAGCTCACCTAGTCGTACCGGGGAGCTGTTTTTT. Translated: CASSPSRTGELFF. The variable domain in full, with the rest retrieved from reference TRBV18 and TRBJ2-2, is NAGVMQNPRHLVRRRGQEARLRCSPMKGHSHVYWYRQLPEEGLKFMVYLQKENIIDESGMPKERFSAEFPKEGPSILRIQQVVRGDSAAYFCASSPSRTGELFFGEGSRLTVL.

This chain joins TRBV4-3 and TRBJ1-2; 10 bases map to TRBD1. The CDR3 runs 17 residues. V lost 2 bases, J lost 0 bases, and 6 bases stayed unmatched. Germline CDR1 and CDR2: LGHNA and YSLEER. CDR3 in DNA: TGCGCCAGCAGCCAAAAGGGGGGGACAGGGGCTAACTATGGCTACACCTTC. This translates into CASSQKGGTGANYGYTF.

The chain links TRBV5-1 to TRBJ2-2; D may be TRBD1 (6 bases). The CDR3 consists of 15 residues. From germline, CDR1 is SGHRS and CDR2 YFSETQ. The V and J ends lost 3 bases and 6 bases respectively, with 15 bases between them. Here the CDR3 DNA reads TGCGCCAGCAGCTCCCAAGGGGGTATGGCCGGGGAGCTGTTTTTT. Translated: CASSSQGGMAGELFF.

The chain has TRBV10-1 and TRBJ2-5; D may be TRBD2 (6 bases). The CDR3 covers 15 residues. CDR1 is WNHNN, CDR2 SYGVQD, per germline (reference sequence). The germline V and J ends were trimmed by 7 bases and 2 bases, with 17 bases remaining between them. The CDR3 DNA reads TGCGCCAGCAATGATCCCCGCGGGGCACAAGAGACCCAGTACTTC. It codes for CASNDPRGAQETQYF.

J is TRBJ2-1 and V is TRBV7-3, with TRBD2 as a possible D gene (6 bases). This CDR3 contains 15 residues. Germline-derived CDR1 and CDR2 are SGHTA and FQGTGA. V dropped 4 bases and J dropped 12 bases, with 22 bases sitting between them. In nucleotides, the CDR3 is TGTGCCAGCAGCTCCGGTCTGCCAGGCACCGGGGGGCAGTTCTTC. The encoded protein is CASSSGLPGTGGQFF. The variable domain in full, completed from reference TRBV7-3 and TRBJ2-1, reads GAGVSQTPSNKVTEKGKYVELRCDPISGHTALYWYRQSLGQGPEFLIYFQGTGAADDSGLPNDRFFAVRPEGSVSTLKIQRTERGDSAVYLCASSSGLPGTGGQFFGPGTRLTVL.

This chain links TRBV27 with TRBJ2-2; 12 bases match TRBD2. The germline CDR1 and CDR2 sequences are MNHEY and SMNVEV (reference sequence). The CDR3 covers 18 residues. V dropped 5 bases and J dropped 6; count of bases not matched to a gene: 13. The CDR3 DNA reads TGTGCCAGCAGTCGTCTCCTCTCTAGCGGGGGGGCCCCCGGGGAGCTGTTTTTT. Translated, it gives CASSRLLSSGGAPGELFF.

The CDR3 region is CASSPLSGSATYEQYF. The CDR3 bases are TGTGCCAGCTCACCACTTAGCGGGAGTGCGACGTACGAGCAGTACTTC. V usage is TRBV18 and J usage is TRBJ2-7, with 9 bases lining up with TRBD2. V was pared by 1 base and J by 4 bases, with 8 bases of the junction left unmatched. Per the germline V gene, CDR1 is KGHSH and CDR2 is LQKENI. CDR3 size: 16 residues. The complete variable domain, with remaining parts taken from reference TRBV18 and TRBJ2-7, reads NAGVMQNPRHLVRRRGQEARLRCSPMKGHSHVYWYRQLPEEGLKFMVYLQKENIIDESGMPKERFSAEFPKEGPSILRIQQVVRGDSAAYFCASSPLSGSATYEQYFGPGTRLTVT.